The 9 T cell receptor beta chains presented below share a single source sample, sequenced in a study of a mutant IDH1 vaccine in newly diagnosed glioma. The time point: week 5, during vaccination. Every vaccination contained 300 ug of the mutant IDH1 20-mer peptide and was paired with topical imiquimod. Data came from immunoSEQ multiplex PCR; TCRdb stores just in-frame clones and leaves some out. The table shows approximately 61,000 clones, with about 81% occurring only once. No antigen has been assigned to these receptors. Sequencing used PBMCs, obtained from a glioma patient whose treatment included an IDH1 peptide vaccine. These receptors were collected from a woman in her 50s with glioma.

The chain combines TRBV12-5 with TRBJ1-5; TRBD1 might be the D (5 bases). Trimming removed 3 bases from V and 2 bases from J, with 11 bases in between. The germline V gene encodes CDR1 LGHNT and CDR2 FRNRAP. CDR3 size: 15 residues. The CDR3 bases are TGTGCTAGTGGTTTTGTGGGGCTCGGCAATCAGCCCCAGCATTTT. Protein sequence: CASGFVGLGNQPQHF. The entire variable domain, with the rest obtained from reference TRBV12-5 and TRBJ1-5, is as follows: DARVTQTPRHKVTEMGQEVTMRCQPILGHNTVFWYRQTMMQGLELLAYFRNRAPLDDSGMPKDRFSAEMPDATLATLKIQPSEPRDSAVYFCASGFVGLGNQPQHFGDGTRLSIL.

J is TRBJ2-7 and V is TRBV7-7, with D unclear. Germline assignment: CDR1 SSHAT and CDR2 FNYEAQ (reference sequence). The CDR3 is 12 amino acids. Trimming took 5 bases from V and 6 from J, leaving 11 bases between them. The CDR3: CASSPDGGEQYF. The CDR3 DNA reads TGTGCCAGCAGCCCCGACGGTGGCGAGCAGTACTTC.

This CDR3 reads CASSPRQGATTNEKLFF. CDR3 DNA: TGCGCCAGCAGCCCCCGGCAGGGGGCGACAACTAATGAAAAACTGTTTTTT. V usage is TRBV4-1 and J usage is TRBJ1-4; 8 bases are a match to TRBD1. The CDR3 loop spans 17 amino acids. Germline-derived CDR1 and CDR2 are MGHRA and YSYEKL. Trimming removed 4 bases from V and 0 bases from J; junction bases left unmatched: 7.

The genes are TRBV4-2 and TRBJ1-2; tentative D call: TRBD1 (5 bases). The CDR3 contains 15 residues. CDR1 and CDR2 from the germline V gene are LGHNA and YNFKEQ. V lost 1 base and J 8 bases, leaving 17 bases between the germline ends. The CDR3 here is CASSQARDGFSGYTF. CDR3 DNA sequence: TGTGCCAGCAGCCAAGCCCGGGACGGCTTTTCGGGCTACACCTTC.

The chain has TRBV4-2 and TRBJ2-7, with D perhaps TRBD2 (6 bases). CDR1 is LGHNA and CDR2 is YNFKEQ in the germline V gene. The CDR3 length is 13 residues. The V and J ends lost 4 bases and 2 bases respectively, with 9 bases between them. The CDR3 bases are TGTGCCAGCAGCCCGGGGGAGACCTACGAGCAGTACTTC. Protein sequence: CASSPGETYEQYF.

As regards this clone: The junction and the germline gene differ at one end; a read error may be behind it. This sequence joins TRBV6-1 and TRBJ1-1; D gene ambiguous. CDR1 and CDR2 (germline): MNHNS, SASEGT. The CDR3 has 12 residues. The CDR3 DNA reads TGTGCCAGCAGTGACTGGACGGCTCCCTTTTCATTT. Translated, it gives CASSDWTAPFSF.

This clone was seen once. The rearrangement joins TRBV9 to TRBJ2-7; D is unresolved. CDR3 length: 15 residues. V lost 0 bases, J lost 4 bases, and 14 bases lay in between. From germline, CDR1 is SGDLS and CDR2 YYNGEE. Written as DNA, the CDR3 is TGTGCCAGCAGCGTAGAGGCAGCCGAGACTTACGAGCAGTACTTC. Amino acid sequence: CASSVEAAETYEQYF.

The chain is built from TRBV7-2 and TRBJ2-2; D assignment may be TRBD1 or TRBD2 (5 bases each). The germline CDR1 and CDR2 sequences are SGHTA and FQGNSA. V lost 4 bases to trimming and J lost 7 bases, with 10 bases between them. The CDR3 is made up of 13 amino acids. The CDR3 protein is CASSSMGVGELFF. CDR3 bases: TGTGCCAGCAGCTCTATGGGGGTCGGGGAGCTGTTTTTT.

V is TRBV5-1 and J is TRBJ2-1; D remains unclear. Per the germline V gene, CDR1 is SGHRS and CDR2 is YFSETQ. V was trimmed by 2 bases and J by 4 bases, leaving 7 bases between them. The CDR3 contains 13 residues. The CDR3 sequence: CASSLTVYNEQFF. In DNA, the CDR3 is TGCGCCAGCAGCTTAACAGTATACAATGAGCAGTTCTTC.